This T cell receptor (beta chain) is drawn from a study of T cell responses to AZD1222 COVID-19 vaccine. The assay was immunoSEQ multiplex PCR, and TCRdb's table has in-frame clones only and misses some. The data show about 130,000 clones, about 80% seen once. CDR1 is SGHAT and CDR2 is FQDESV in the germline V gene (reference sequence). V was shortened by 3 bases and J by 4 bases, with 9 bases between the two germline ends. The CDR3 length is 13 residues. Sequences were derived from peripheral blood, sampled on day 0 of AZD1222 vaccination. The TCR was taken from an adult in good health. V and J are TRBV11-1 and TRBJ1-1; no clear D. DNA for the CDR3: TGTGCCAGCAGCTTTTCTGGGGTCACTGAAGCTTTCTTT. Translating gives CASSFSGVTEAFF.